This T cell receptor beta chain appears in the sequencing data of a study of response to subunit inactivated influenza vaccine. Study results and limitations: The authors suggested that every seasonal influenza vaccination recruits few new T cells.

Concerning this clonotype: As yet, its antigen is unknown.

The CDR3 consists of 16 residues. CDR1 is SGHAT, CDR2 FQNNGV, per germline. V lost 7 bases to trimming and J lost 5 bases, with 24 bases between them. TCRdb re-analysed the RT-PCR reads in MiXCR, keeping a single row per CDR3 protein. The sample consists of roughly 700,000 distinct CDR3 sequences, approximately 15% of them appearing once. Sequenced material: PBMCs from blood, taken less than 15 days before vaccination. The sequence was collected from a man between 45 and 60 years old who received an inactivated influenza vaccine. This chain joins TRBV11-2 and TRBJ2-7, with a possible D match to TRBD2 (6 bases). The CDR3 DNA is TGTGCCAGCACCTTCCTAAGGGGAGGACGCTTACACGAGCAGTACTTC. Residues: CASTFLRGGRLHEQYF.